This TCR beta chain was profiled in a study of T cell changes during pregnancy in multiple sclerosis. There are 16 residues in the CDR3. The trim removed 0 bases at V and 10 bases at J, leaving 7 bases unmatched. Germline V CDR1 and CDR2: SGHRS, YFSETQ. Libraries were prepared by immunoSEQ multiplex PCR; TCRdb keeps only in-frame clonotypes and omits some of them. The top ten hold over 1% of the sample, which has around 68,000 clones, 90% to 95% seen once. The TCR comes from a female donor in good health, enrolled as a control in a pregnancy study. The sequencing used peripheral blood, collected after pregnancy. The chain links TRBV5-1 to TRBJ1-6; 10 bases fit TRBD1. The CDR3 is CASSLAGTGVGSPLHF. The CDR3 DNA follows: TGCGCCAGCAGCTTGGCTGGGACAGGGGTAGGGTCACCCCTCCACTTT.